Following are 27 T cell receptor beta chains from one sample sequenced in a study of siplizumab effects on memory and regulatory T cells. The repertoire was sequenced with immunoSEQ multiplex PCR; TCRdb's copy has only in-frame clones and lacks some. The table includes more than 75,000 clones, about 96% detected once. Sequenced: naive CD4+ T cells sorted from blood. Receptors originate from a human donor in good health.

The chain recombines TRBV7-2 with TRBJ1-3, with TRBD1 as a possible D gene (6 bases). The CDR3 length is 16 residues. Trimming left V 2 bases short and J 5 bases short, with 16 bases between. Germline CDR1 SGHTA, CDR2 FQGNSA. The chain's CDR3 is CASSLLGRGIRNTIYF. CDR3 DNA sequence: TGTGCCAGCAGCTTATTGGGCAGGGGAATACGAAACACCATATATTTT.

Details on this clone: The junction and the germline gene differ at one end; a read error may be behind it. V is TRBV7-2 and J is TRBJ2-7; 10 bases fit TRBD1. This CDR3 contains 13 residues. From germline, CDR1 is SGHTA and CDR2 FQGNSA. The CDR3 DNA sequence: TGTGCCAGCAGCCCCCAGGGACAGGGACAGGGGCTGTTC. Translated: CASSPQGQGQGLF.

The V and J genes are TRBV21-1 and TRBJ2-3; the table gives TRBD2 as D, unverified against the DNA. TRBV21-1 is termed a pseudogene. The CDR3 has 16 amino acids. CDR3 nucleotides: TGTGCCAGCAGCACTAAGGCGGGTTCCTGCACAGATACGCAGTATTTT. It encodes CASSTKAGSCTDTQYF.

The chain has TRBV2 and TRBJ2-3, with 11 bases fitting TRBD2. This CDR3 is 17 amino acids long. The V gene end was trimmed by 3 bases and the J gene end by 1 base; junction bases not matched to a gene: 6. Germline V gene lookup returns CDR1 SNHLY and CDR2 FYNNEI. The DNA for the CDR3 is TGTGCCAGCAGTGAGCGTCTAGCGGGGGGTGGCACAGATACGCAGTATTTT. This gives the protein CASSERLAGGGTDTQYF.

The V gene is TRBV28, the J gene TRBJ1-1; perhaps TRBD1 as D (5 bases). The CDR3 sequence is 15 residues long. The V end was cut by 5 bases, the J end by 4 bases, with 17 bases between. Germline CDR1 and CDR2: MDHEN and SYDVKM. The CDR3 protein is CASSPGGGYSTEAFF. The CDR3 coding sequence is TGTGCCAGCAGTCCCGGCGGGGGTTATAGCACTGAAGCTTTCTTT.

The chain uses TRBV7-9 and TRBJ2-7; D call uncertain. CDR1 is SEHNR and CDR2 is FQNEAQ in the germline V gene (reference sequence). V was clipped by 5 bases and J by 1 base, with 12 bases between them. This CDR3 is 14 amino acids long. The CDR3 DNA is TGTGCCAGCAGCAAAGAAGGGTTATCCTACGAGCAGTACTTC. As protein: CASSKEGLSYEQYF.

V gene TRBV5-1 combines with J gene TRBJ1-1; unclear D gene. This CDR3 has 16 residues. The germline gives CDR1 SGHRS, CDR2 YFSETQ. V gave up 1 base and J gave up 6 bases, with 19 bases separating them. The DNA of the CDR3 is TGCGCCAGCAGCTTGAGTGTAAGTTTTGCGAAGGCTGAAGCTTTCTTT. Translation: CASSLSVSFAKAEAFF. Drawing the rest from reference TRBV5-1 and TRBJ1-1, the complete variable domain is KAGVTQTPRYLIKTRGQQVTLSCSPISGHRSVSWYQQTPGQGLQFLFEYFSETQRNKGNFPGRFSGRQFSNSRSEMNVSTLELGDSALYLCASSLSVSFAKAEAFFGQGTRLTVV.

The chain joins TRBV10-1 to TRBJ1-2; no clear D gene. The CDR3 is 13 residues long. Between the trimmed V and J ends, which lost 2 bases and 4 bases, there was a span of 8 bases. Germline-derived CDR1 and CDR2 are WNHNN and SYGVQD (reference sequence). As DNA, the CDR3 is TGCGCCAGCAGTGAGGTGCGGGGCTATGGCTACACCTTC. It is translated as CASSEVRGYGYTF.

The chain couples TRBV7-3 to TRBJ1-2; D call uncertain. V dropped 5 bases and J dropped 2 bases, with 9 bases sitting between them. CDR1 is SGHTA, CDR2 FQGTGA, per germline. The CDR3 covers 13 residues. The CDR3 loop is CASSKGFNYGYTF. CDR3 coding DNA: TGTGCCAGCAGCAAAGGTTTCAACTATGGCTACACCTTC. Variable domain in full (rest from reference TRBV7-3 and TRBJ1-2): GAGVSQTPSNKVTEKGKYVELRCDPISGHTALYWYRQSLGQGPEFLIYFQGTGAADDSGLPNDRFFAVRPEGSVSTLKIQRTERGDSAVYLCASSKGFNYGYTFGSGTRLTVV.

As DNA, the CDR3 is TGTGCCAGCAGCTTAGATCGAGGAGAACAAGAGACCCAGTACTTC. It translates to CASSLDRGEQETQYF. The chain uses TRBV11-2 and TRBJ2-5; D is unresolved. Per the germline V gene, CDR1 is SGHAT and CDR2 is FQNNGV. The CDR3 spans 15 residues. Deletions cut 0 bases from V and 2 bases from J, with 10 bases between.

This sequence joins TRBV7-2 and TRBJ1-6; 7 nucleotides match TRBD1. The V and J ends lost 4 bases and 9 bases, in that order; junction bases with no gene match: 9. Germline V gives CDR1 SGHTA, CDR2 FQGNSA. CDR3 size: 15 residues. CDR3 DNA sequence: TGTGCCAGCAGCTCCCAGACAGGGTATGGTTCACCCCTCCACTTT. Translated: CASSSQTGYGSPLHF.

The rearrangement joins TRBV18 to TRBJ2-7, with D unclear. Germline CDR1 reads KGHSH; CDR2 reads LQKENI. The CDR3 is made up of 14 amino acids. The ends were cut back, 0 bases at V and 0 bases at J, with 6 bases in the middle. The CDR3 DNA reads TGTGCCAGCTCACCACCTGCTAGCTCCTACGAGCAGTACTTC. This codes for CASSPPASSYEQYF.

The chain recombines TRBV6-5 with TRBJ2-1; 13 bases map to TRBD2. The CDR3 spans 14 residues. Germline assignment: CDR1 MNHEY and CDR2 SVGAGI. V lost 6 bases and J lost 9; bases outside the gene matches: 5. In nucleotides, the CDR3 is TGTGCCAGCAGACTAGCGGGGGGGCTGGGTGAGCAGTTCTTC. As protein: CASRLAGGLGEQFF.

The chain has TRBV5-1 and TRBJ2-3; D ambiguous. The V gene lost 0 bases and the J gene lost 1 base, with 9 bases spanning the gap. Germline V gene sequence: CDR1 SGHRS, CDR2 YFSETQ. This CDR3 is built from 15 residues. CDR3 bases: TGCGCCAGCAGCTTGGGGGTTACTGGCACAGATACGCAGTATTTT. It yields the protein CASSLGVTGTDTQYF.

This chain connects TRBV5-1 to TRBJ1-1, with TRBD1 identical over 7 bases. Germline V gene data show CDR1 as SGHRS and CDR2 as YFSETQ. The CDR3 is made up of 17 amino acids. V lost 4 bases to trimming and J lost 0 bases; unmatched junction nucleotides: 12. CDR3 protein: CASSPGRTGDMNTEAFF. CDR3 nucleotide sequence: TGCGCCAGCAGCCCAGGCCGAACAGGGGACATGAACACTGAAGCTTTCTTT. The full variable domain, completed using reference TRBV5-1 and TRBJ1-1, is KAGVTQTPRYLIKTRGQQVTLSCSPISGHRSVSWYQQTPGQGLQFLFEYFSETQRNKGNFPGRFSGRQFSNSRSEMNVSTLELGDSALYLCASSPGRTGDMNTEAFFGQGTRLTVV.

The gene calls are TRBV5-4 and TRBJ2-5, with D perhaps being TRBD1 or TRBD2 (5 bases each). Trimming shortened V by 4 bases and J by 1 base, and 11 bases separated the two germline ends. Germline V gives CDR1 SGHNT, CDR2 YYREEE (reference sequence). The CDR3 contains 14 residues. The DNA for the CDR3 is TGTGCCAGCAGCCCGGGACGGATCCAAGAGACCCAGTACTTC. It is translated as CASSPGRIQETQYF. The complete variable domain, with remaining parts taken from reference TRBV5-4 and TRBJ2-5, reads ETGVTQSPTHLIKTRGQQVTLRCSSQSGHNTVSWYQQALGQGPQFIFQYYREEENGRGNFPPRFSGLQFPNYSSELNVNALELDDSALYLCASSPGRIQETQYFGPGTRLLVL.

This chain joins TRBV6-5 and TRBJ2-5; D may be TRBD2 (6 bases). The better agreement between TRBJ2-7 and the DNA end casts doubt on the J call. CDR1 is MNHEY, CDR2 SVGAGI, per germline. CDR3 length: 14 residues. CDR3 sequence reads: CASSYLPAGYEQYF. The CDR3 bases are TGTGCCAGCAGCTACCTCCCGGCGGGGTACGAGCAGTACTTC.

The CDR3 DNA follows: TGTGCCAGCAGCCAAGTATCGGGGGGGACCTCCTACGAGCAGTACTTC. Its protein is CASSQVSGGTSYEQYF. The V gene is TRBV4-2, the J gene TRBJ2-7; TRBD2 matches 8 bases. V shed 1 base, J shed 0 bases, and the junction held 5 bases outside the gene matches. The germline V gene has CDR1 LGHNA and CDR2 YNFKEQ. The CDR3 is 16 amino acids.

The chain combines TRBV10-3 with TRBJ1-2, with TRBD1 matching 11 bases. CDR3 length: 15 amino acids. The junction had 7 bases not matched to a gene; V was cut back by 3 bases and J by 7 bases. Germline values: CDR1 ENHRY, CDR2 SYGVKD. The CDR3: CAISDSGTGGSGYTF. CDR3 bases: TGTGCCATCAGTGATTCCGGGACAGGGGGAAGTGGCTACACCTTC.

The chain couples TRBV28 to TRBJ2-1; a possible D gene is TRBD1 (6 bases). Per the germline V gene, CDR1 is MDHEN and CDR2 is SYDVKM. V lost 1 base to trimming and J lost 4 bases, with 17 bases between them. This CDR3 region has 17 residues. This CDR3 reads CASSLFRTGSFYNEQFF. The CDR3 coding sequence is TGTGCCAGCAGTTTATTTCGAACAGGGAGTTTTTACAATGAGCAGTTCTTC.

This clone appeared a single time. The J gene is TRBJ2-5, the V gene TRBV6-1; a weak D match, TRBD1 (6 bases). The CDR3 length is 13 residues. From germline, CDR1 is MNHNS and CDR2 SASEGT. V lost 6 bases to trimming and J lost 5 bases, with 13 bases between them. The CDR3 is CASSTTGLETQYF. DNA for the CDR3: TGTGCCAGCAGCACCACAGGGCTGGAGACCCAGTACTTC.

J is TRBJ1-1 and V is TRBV5-1; TRBD1 might be the D (5 bases). The germline V gene encodes CDR1 SGHRS and CDR2 YFSETQ. The CDR3 contains 16 residues. Trimming pared 0 bases from V and 1 base from J, leaving 13 bases between. CDR3 in amino acids: CASSLAEGRANTEAFF. CDR3 DNA sequence: TGCGCCAGCAGCTTGGCCGAGGGACGGGCGAACACTGAAGCTTTCTTT.

The chain links TRBV2 to TRBJ2-7; D is undetermined. V was clipped by 5 bases and J by 4 bases, with 9 bases between them. Germline lookup yields CDR1 SNHLY and CDR2 FYNNEI. CDR3 length equals 12 residues. CDR3 nucleotide sequence: TGTGCCAGCAGTTCCCAAGCGTACGAGCAGTACTTC. Translating it yields CASSSQAYEQYF.

J is TRBJ2-5 and V is TRBV5-4; D may be TRBD1 (6 bases). The length of the CDR3 is 15 residues. Trimming left V 3 bases short and J 1 base short, with 13 bases between. Germline V CDR1 and CDR2: SGHNT, YYREEE (reference sequence). The DNA for the CDR3 is TGTGCCAGCAGCTCCACACAGGGCTTCCAAGAGACCCAGTACTTC. This encodes CASSSTQGFQETQYF. The entire variable domain, with the rest obtained from reference TRBV5-4 and TRBJ2-5, is as follows: ETGVTQSPTHLIKTRGQQVTLRCSSQSGHNTVSWYQQALGQGPQFIFQYYREEENGRGNFPPRFSGLQFPNYSSELNVNALELDDSALYLCASSSTQGFQETQYFGPGTRLLVL.

The chain links TRBV15 to TRBJ2-1; a weak D match, TRBD2 (5 bases). This CDR3 has 13 residues. V was shortened by 7 bases and J by 6 bases, with 13 bases between the two germline ends. Germline CDR1 LNHNV, CDR2 YYDKDF (reference sequence). CDR3: CATNKLTSNEQFF. CDR3 coding DNA: TGTGCCACCAACAAACTAACTAGCAATGAGCAGTTCTTC.

This rearrangement joins TRBV2 to TRBJ2-2, with no clear D. Germline CDR1 is SNHLY and CDR2 is FYNNEI. The CDR3 spans 13 residues. Trimming removed 2 bases from V and 5 bases from J, with 6 bases in between. CDR3 sequence reads: CASSERETGELFF. CDR3 DNA sequence: TGTGCCAGCAGTGAAAGAGAAACCGGGGAGCTGTTTTTT.

V gene TRBV19 combines with J gene TRBJ1-2; weak D call: TRBD1 (6 bases). Germline V gives CDR1 LNHDA, CDR2 SQIVND (reference sequence). CDR3 length: 14 amino acids. V was trimmed by 6 bases and J by 3 bases, leaving 14 bases between them. The CDR3 nucleotides are TGTGCCAGTAGGTACAGGGAGCTTTACTATGGCTACACCTTC. Protein: CASRYRELYYGYTF. The full variable domain, rest sourced from reference TRBV19 and TRBJ1-2, is DGGITQSPKYLFRKEGQNVTLSCEQNLNHDAMYWYRQDPGQGLRLIYYSQIVNDFQKGDIAEGYSVSREKKESFPLTVTSAQKNPTAFYLCASRYRELYYGYTFGSGTRLTVV.